These 10 T cell receptor beta chains share one sample of origin, sequenced in a study of T and B cells in COVID-19 patients. BIOMED2 TRB-A/B primer pools were used in multiplex TRB PCR. TCRdb itself ran the multiplex PCR reads through MiXCR, one entry per CDR3 protein. The sample carries about 3,100 distinct CDR3 sequences, about 20% recorded once. Each TRB amplification used roughly 230-550 ng of genomic DNA from blood. Sample: blood. The source of these receptors is a human donor with active COVID-19.

The rearrangement joins TRBV28 to TRBJ1-2; 7 bases agree with TRBD1. After removal of 6 bases from V and 8 bases from J, the junction contained 18 bases not matched to a gene. The CDR3 is made up of 16 amino acids. Germline CDR1 MDHEN, CDR2 SYDVKM. CDR3 sequence (DNA): TGTGCCAGCAGGTCCCCCGGTCAGGGGGTAGGACTCGGCTACACCTTC. This sequence encodes CASRSPGQGVGLGYTF.

By share, this clonotype ranks as medium-sized. The chain carries TRBV5-5 and TRBJ2-5; 8 nucleotides line up with TRBD1. This CDR3 region has 15 residues. Germline CDR1 reads SGHKS; CDR2 reads YYEKEE (reference sequence). J was trimmed by 5 bases and V by 2 bases; bases with no gene match: 8. The CDR3: CASSFDAGGWETQYF. The CDR3 nucleotides read TGTGCCAGCAGCTTTGATGCAGGGGGCTGGGAGACCCAGTACTTC. Full variable domain (missing parts from reference TRBV5-5 and TRBJ2-5): DAGVTQSPTHLIKTRGQQVTLRCSPISGHKSVSWYQQVLGQGPQFIFQYYEKEERGRGNFPDRFSARQFPNYSSELNVNALLLGDSALYLCASSFDAGGWETQYFGPGTRLLVL.

The rearrangement links TRBV25-1 to TRBJ1-2; no clear D gene. Deletions cut 3 bases from V and 5 bases from J, with 16 bases between. In germline, CDR1 is MGHDK, CDR2 SYGVNS. This CDR3 comprises 15 residues. The DNA of the CDR3 is TGTGCCAGCAGTGAGTCGAGGGCCGCGCAATATGGCTACACCTTC. Its protein is CASSESRAAQYGYTF.

The V gene is TRBV7-9, the J gene TRBJ1-6; D is unresolved. CDR1 and CDR2 (germline): SEHNR, FQNEAQ (reference sequence). Trimming left V 5 bases short and J 9 bases short, with 11 bases between. This CDR3 is 13 amino acids long. The CDR3 DNA is TGTGCCAGCAGCGGACTCCTGGGTTCACCCCTCCACTTT. It encodes CASSGLLGSPLHF.

This clonotype is termed medium-sized (0.01 to 0.1%). This rearrangement joins TRBV6-5 to TRBJ2-7, with 8 bases fitting TRBD2. CDR1 is MNHEY and CDR2 is SVGAGI in the germline V gene. Trimming removed 8 bases from V and 12 bases from J; junction bases left unmatched: 12. This CDR3 is 12 amino acids long. CDR3 in amino acids: CASGDSGKRVYF. The CDR3 DNA reads TGTGCCAGCGGGGATAGCGGGAAAAGAGTGTACTTC.

By share, this clonotype counts as medium-sized (0.01 to 0.1%). V is TRBV30 and J is TRBJ1-5; unclear D gene. Germline V gene lookup returns CDR1 GTSNPN and CDR2 SVGIG (reference sequence). The V end was cut by 1 base, the J end by 6 bases, with 10 bases between. The CDR3 has 13 residues. This chain's CDR3 is CAWSGLTGQPQHF. CDR3 bases: TGTGCCTGGAGTGGCTTAACGGGTCAGCCCCAGCATTTT.

With respect to this clonotype: The junction differs from germline at one of its ends, possibly a read error. The DNA of the CDR3 is TGCGCCAGCAGCCCCGAAGCAGGGCAGGGCATCAATTGGTACGAGCAGTACTTC. This translates into CASSPEAGQGINWYEQYF. The chain carries TRBV7-2 and TRBJ2-7, with a weak D call TRBD1 (5 bases). This CDR3 is 18 amino acids long. Per germline, CDR1 SGHTA and CDR2 FQGNSA.

In its sample, this clonotype was seen a few times. V is TRBV20-1 and J is TRBJ1-3; 7 positions match TRBD1. The V gene end was trimmed by 2 bases and the J gene end by 4 bases; junction bases not matched to a gene: 5. CDR3 size: 14 residues. CDR1 is DFQATT and CDR2 is SNEGSKA in the germline V gene (reference sequence). The CDR3 DNA reads TGCAGTGCTAGATCAGACAGGGCCGGAAACACCATATATTTT. Residues: CSARSDRAGNTIYF.

V and J are TRBV5-6 and TRBJ1-5, with 7 bases aligning to TRBD1. After removal of 0 bases from V and 3 bases from J, the junction contained 3 bases not matched to a gene. CDR3 length: 15 amino acids. CDR1 SGHDT and CDR2 YYEEEE come from the germline V gene. CDR3 protein: CASSLGQGVNQPQHF. The CDR3 region has the DNA TGTGCCAGCAGCTTGGGACAGGGAGTCAATCAGCCCCAGCATTTT.

This clonotype is classed as medium-sized. CDR3 nucleotides: TGTGCCAGCTCGCCGACTACCCTCGGCTCCTACGAGCAGTACTTC. The encoded protein is CASSPTTLGSYEQYF. V gene TRBV18 combines with J gene TRBJ2-7, with D tentatively TRBD2 (5 bases). The V gene's germline CDR1 is KGHSH and CDR2 LQKENI. The CDR3 has 15 amino acids. With 6 bases removed from V and 0 bases from J, the gap between germline ends came to 15 bases.